Listed here are 24 T cell receptor beta chains from one sample, sequenced in a study of blood T cell repertoires in COVID-19. Assay: immunoSEQ multiplex PCR; the TCRdb copy retains only in-frame clones and omits some. Of approximately 200,000 clones listed, around 83% were seen once; the top ten hold roughly 2.9%. Source material: peripheral blood. These receptors all stem from a woman aged 30 to 39 with active or convalescent COVID-19.

The V and J genes are TRBV27 and TRBJ2-7; the D is unclear. V lost 5 bases and J 3 bases, leaving 5 bases between the germline ends. This CDR3 is built from 11 residues. Per the germline V gene, CDR1 is MNHEY and CDR2 is SMNVEV (reference sequence). CDR3 sequence reads: CASSHGYEQYF. The CDR3, as DNA: TGTGCCAGCAGTCACGGCTACGAGCAGTACTTC.

The chain joins TRBV24-1 to TRBJ2-5; no clear D gene. Germline V CDR1 and CDR2: KGHDR, SFDVKD. Trimming removed 5 bases from V and 3 bases from J, with 9 bases in between. CDR3 size: 13 residues. The CDR3 coding sequence is TGTGCCACCAGTGTGGCTTATAAAGAGACCCAGTACTTC. As protein: CATSVAYKETQYF.

This sequence joins TRBV5-4 and TRBJ2-3; D unclear. The germline gives CDR1 SGHNT, CDR2 YYREEE (reference sequence). The CDR3 is 13 amino acids. The V gene lost 0 bases and the J gene lost 6 bases, with 8 bases spanning the gap. The CDR3 spells CASSLDVQDTQYF. CDR3 sequence (DNA): TGTGCCAGCAGCTTGGACGTCCAGGATACGCAGTATTTT. The whole variable domain, filled in from reference TRBV5-4 and TRBJ2-3, reads ETGVTQSPTHLIKTRGQQVTLRCSSQSGHNTVSWYQQALGQGPQFIFQYYREEENGRGNFPPRFSGLQFPNYSSELNVNALELDDSALYLCASSLDVQDTQYFGPGTRLTVL.

The V and J genes are TRBV19 and TRBJ2-7; TRBD1 aligns across 10 bases. This CDR3 region has 14 residues. Germline V CDR1 and CDR2: LNHDA, SQIVND (reference sequence). Germline trimming cut 7 bases from V and 2 bases from J; bases unmatched to any gene: 5. The CDR3 here is CASTIGTGAYEQYF. The CDR3, as DNA: TGTGCCAGTACCATCGGGACAGGGGCCTACGAGCAGTACTTC.

The chain employs TRBV4-2 and TRBJ2-5; 12 bases are a match to TRBD2. The trim removed 3 bases at V and 3 bases at J, leaving 8 bases unmatched. CDR1 LGHNA and CDR2 YNFKEQ come from the germline V gene. CDR3 length equals 17 residues. The CDR3, as DNA: TGTGCCAGCAGCCACGGGACTAGCGGGTGGGACGAAGAGACCCAGTACTTC. Its translation is CASSHGTSGWDEETQYF.

This chain connects TRBV27 to TRBJ1-1; no clear D gene. Germline V gene data show CDR1 as MNHEY and CDR2 as SMNVEV (reference sequence). The CDR3 sequence is 13 residues long. The V and J ends lost 8 bases and 5 bases respectively, with 15 bases between them. CDR3 loop: CASSTPKLTEAFF. The CDR3 DNA reads as TGTGCCAGCTCTACGCCTAAGCTTACTGAAGCTTTCTTT.

The V gene is TRBV7-2, the J gene TRBJ2-7, with 9 bases matching TRBD1. Losses at the gene ends were 0 bases for V and 3 bases for J; bases not matched to a gene: 3. Germline V gene lookup returns CDR1 SGHTA and CDR2 FQGNSA. This CDR3 has 15 residues. CDR3 coding DNA: TGTGCCAGCAGCTTAGCCGGGACAGGGTACTACGAGCAGTACTTC. Translated: CASSLAGTGYYEQYF. Based on the CDR3 plus reference TRBV7-2 and TRBJ2-7, the full variable domain is GAGVSQSPSNKVTEKGKDVELRCDPISGHTALYWYRQSLGQGLEFLIYFQGNSAPDKSGLPSDRFSAERTGGSVSTLTIQRTQQEDSAVYLCASSLAGTGYYEQYFGPGTRLTVT.

This clone came up once. This rearrangement joins TRBV28 to TRBJ1-5, with 7 positions matching TRBD1. The length of the CDR3 is 14 residues. V lost 2 bases and J lost 7; bases outside the gene matches: 5. Germline CDR1 reads MDHEN; CDR2 reads SYDVKM. CDR3 in amino acids: CASSLTGVRQPQHF. The CDR3 bases are TGTGCCAGCAGTTTAACAGGGGTGAGACAGCCCCAGCATTTT.

V usage is TRBV27 and J usage is TRBJ1-4, with a weak D call TRBD1 (6 bases). V gave up 2 bases and J gave up 7 bases, with 11 bases separating them. The germline V gene encodes CDR1 MNHEY and CDR2 SMNVEV (reference sequence). The CDR3 loop spans 14 amino acids. Here the CDR3 reads CASSLRGAGEKLFF. CDR3 nucleotides: TGTGCCAGCAGTTTACGGGGGGCAGGTGAAAAACTGTTTTTT.

This clone was recorded a few times. The chain recombines TRBV19 with TRBJ2-1; 13 bases line up with TRBD2. Germline loops: CDR1 LNHDA, CDR2 SQIVND (reference sequence). Trimming removed 5 bases from V and 3 bases from J; junction bases left unmatched: 10. The CDR3 is 18 residues long. CDR3: CASSLGLAGEPFYNEQFF. CDR3 sequence (DNA): TGTGCCAGTAGTTTAGGACTAGCGGGAGAACCCTTCTACAATGAGCAGTTCTTC.

The V gene is TRBV18, the J gene TRBJ1-4; D is unresolved. The germline gives CDR1 KGHSH, CDR2 LQKENI. The CDR3 is 15 amino acids. The V and J ends lost 4 bases and 0 bases respectively, with 9 bases between them. This chain's CDR3 is CASSRTVATNEKLFF. CDR3 bases: TGTGCCAGCTCACGTACAGTTGCAACTAATGAAAAACTGTTTTTT.

The chain couples TRBV7-2 to TRBJ1-2; 8 nucleotides align to TRBD1. From germline, CDR1 is SGHTA and CDR2 FQGNSA. With 5 bases clipped from V and 1 base from J, the junction kept 12 bases outside the gene matches. CDR3 length equals 17 residues. CDR3 DNA sequence: TGTGCCAGCAGCCACCCAATCCGGACAGGGTTTAACTATGGCTACACCTTC. It is translated as CASSHPIRTGFNYGYTF.

This clone was observed a single time. V is TRBV7-9 and J is TRBJ2-3; 8 bases line up with TRBD2. The CDR3 runs 16 residues. V was clipped by 1 base and J by 5 bases; unmatched bases: 8. The germline gives CDR1 SEHNR, CDR2 FQNEAQ (reference sequence). CDR3 in DNA: TGTGCCAGCAGCTTAGTAACTAGCGGTATCAGAGATACGCAGTATTTT. This sequence encodes CASSLVTSGIRDTQYF.

The chain combines TRBV9 with TRBJ2-2, with 7 bases aligning to TRBD1. The V segment lost 0 bases and the J segment 6 bases; nucleotides outside the gene matches: 8. Germline V gene sequence: CDR1 SGDLS, CDR2 YYNGEE. The CDR3 sequence is 16 residues long. CDR3 nucleotides: TGTGCCAGCAGCGTAGTGACAGGGCGAACGTCCGGGGAGCTGTTTTTT. This encodes CASSVVTGRTSGELFF.

This chain links TRBV6-5 with TRBJ2-1; D may be TRBD2 (5 bases). The CDR3 has 15 amino acids. The germline gives CDR1 MNHEY, CDR2 SVGAGI. V was trimmed by 2 bases and J by 7 bases, leaving 15 bases between them. For the CDR3, the DNA is TGTGCCAGCAGTTACACGAGGGAGTCCCGGAATGAGCAGTTCTTC. It is translated as CASSYTRESRNEQFF.

The chain employs TRBV11-2 and TRBJ2-3, with D uncertain. V was pared by 4 bases and J by 2 bases, with 13 bases between. The CDR3 consists of 15 residues. Germline V gene lookup returns CDR1 SGHAT and CDR2 FQNNGV. CDR3 sequence (DNA): TGTGCCAGCAGCTCGAGTCTTTACCCCACAGATACGCAGTATTTT. This sequence encodes CASSSSLYPTDTQYF. Variable domain in full (rest from reference TRBV11-2 and TRBJ2-3): EAGVAQSPRYKIIEKRQSVAFWCNPISGHATLYWYQQILGQGPKLLIQFQNNGVVDDSQLPKDRFSAERLKGVDSTLKIQPAKLEDSAVYLCASSSSLYPTDTQYFGPGTRLTVL.

This chain links TRBV10-2 with TRBJ2-1; 7 bases line up with TRBD2. Germline V CDR1 and CDR2: WSHSY, SAAADI. The ends lost 6 bases at V and 7 bases at J; junction bases unmatched: 12. This CDR3 is built from 15 residues. The CDR3 sequence: CASRGGRDLRNEQFF. CDR3 bases: TGCGCCAGCAGGGGGGGGAGGGATTTGCGGAATGAGCAGTTCTTC.

In its sample, this clone was seen once. The gene calls are TRBV25-1 and TRBJ2-7; a possible D gene is TRBD2 (6 bases). In germline, CDR1 is MGHDK, CDR2 SYGVNS. Trimming removed 3 bases from V and 2 bases from J, with 11 bases in between. The CDR3 sequence is 14 residues long. The CDR3 nucleotides read TGTGCCAGCAGTGAGGCGGGACCGACCTACGAGCAGTACTTC. This codes for CASSEAGPTYEQYF.

The chain combines TRBV2 with TRBJ1-4, with D tentatively TRBD1 (5 bases). V was cut by 6 bases and J by 5 bases, with 10 bases left in between. The CDR3 sequence is 13 residues long. The germline CDR1 and CDR2 sequences are SNHLY and FYNNEI. CDR3 residues: CASRTALNEKLFF. The CDR3 DNA is TGTGCCAGCAGGACAGCCCTGAATGAAAAACTGTTTTTT.

This clone was picked up a small number of times. The chain uses TRBV5-1 and TRBJ2-7, with no clear D. Trimming stripped 1 base from V and 2 bases from J, with 7 bases between. CDR1 is SGHRS, CDR2 YFSETQ, per germline. The CDR3 spans 13 residues. CDR3 loop: CASSLRRTYEQYF. For the CDR3, the DNA is TGCGCCAGCAGCTTGCGCAGAACCTACGAGCAGTACTTC.

The V and J genes are TRBV20-1 and TRBJ2-1; 7 bases line up with TRBD2. Trimming at V came to 3 bases and at J to 4 bases, leaving 6 bases not matched to a gene. The CDR3 has 14 residues. Germline CDR1 and CDR2: DFQATT and SNEGSKA (reference sequence). CDR3 region: CSASKSSGYNEQFF. CDR3 DNA sequence: TGCAGTGCTAGTAAGTCTAGCGGATACAATGAGCAGTTCTTC.

V usage is TRBV15 and J usage is TRBJ2-1; D is possibly TRBD2 (5 bases). Between the trimmed V and J ends, which lost 0 bases and 5 bases, there was a span of 11 bases. Germline lookup yields CDR1 LNHNV and CDR2 YYDKDF (reference sequence). The CDR3 totals 15 residues. For the CDR3, the DNA is TGTGCCACCAGCAGAGAGAGGGTAGGTCACAATGAGCAGTTCTTC. Translation: CATSRERVGHNEQFF.

A single count supports this clone. The V and J genes are TRBV10-2 and TRBJ1-1, with a weak D call TRBD1 (6 bases). V lost 3 bases to trimming and J lost 6 bases, with 11 bases between them. The CDR3 runs to 13 residues. Per the germline V gene, CDR1 is WSHSY and CDR2 is SAAADI. In DNA form, the CDR3 reads TGCGCCAGCAGTGAAACAGGGTTTTCTGAAGCTTTCTTT. Its translation is CASSETGFSEAFF.

The chain joins TRBV7-2 to TRBJ2-7; 11 bases are a match to TRBD2. Germline V CDR1 and CDR2: SGHTA, FQGNSA. Trimming removed 4 bases from V and 0 bases from J; junction bases left unmatched: 5. This CDR3 spans 16 amino acids. The CDR3, as DNA: TGTGCCAGCAGCTCGGGCACTAGCGGGAGCTCCTACGAGCAGTACTTC. It is translated as CASSSGTSGSSYEQYF.